What follows are 21 T cell receptor beta chains derived from one specimen sequenced in a study of cytomegalovirus exposure and HLA in healthy donors. The study ran its PCR with 60 Vbeta and 13 Jbeta primers. The repertoire was sequenced with immunoSEQ multiplex PCR; TCRdb's copy has only in-frame clones and lacks some. The table lists around 97,000 clones, roughly 80% of them singletons. The sample was PBMCs. The receptors were gathered from a man aged 45-65 years in good health and CMV-seropositive.

This clone turned up a few times. V gene TRBV5-4 combines with J gene TRBJ2-1; 7 bases match TRBD2. This CDR3 comprises 15 residues. V dropped 1 base and J dropped 3; count of bases not matched to a gene: 4. Germline V CDR1 and CDR2: SGHNT, YYREEE (reference sequence). CDR3 sequence: CASSLSSGDYNEQFF. The CDR3 DNA reads as TGTGCCAGCAGCTTGAGCAGCGGGGACTACAATGAGCAGTTCTTC.

The chain employs TRBV5-8 and TRBJ2-1; 7 nucleotides align to TRBD2. The ends lost 6 bases at V and 6 bases at J; junction bases unmatched: 15. In germline, CDR1 is SGHTS, CDR2 YDEGEE. The CDR3 spans 16 residues. CDR3: CASMGYMLGGGNEQFF. CDR3 nucleotide sequence: TGTGCCAGCATGGGGTACATGTTGGGGGGGGGCAATGAGCAGTTCTTC.

The genes are TRBV28 and TRBJ2-7, with 9 bases fitting TRBD1. The junction had 10 bases not matched to a gene; V was cut back by 5 bases and J by 2 bases. Per germline, CDR1 MDHEN and CDR2 SYDVKM. This CDR3 has 16 residues. The DNA for the CDR3 is TGTGCCAGCAGTCCTACCCCCGGGACAGGGCCCTACGAGCAGTACTTC. Translating it yields CASSPTPGTGPYEQYF.

This chain joins TRBV6-5 and TRBJ2-1; possible D gene TRBD2, 5 bases. The CDR3 spans 15 residues. V was clipped by 0 bases and J by 7 bases, with 13 bases between them. From germline, CDR1 is MNHEY and CDR2 SVGAGI. The CDR3, as DNA: TGTGCCAGCAGTTACTCTTATCAGACGGGGAATGAGCAGTTCTTC. Translating gives CASSYSYQTGNEQFF.

J is TRBJ2-5 and V is TRBV27; 15 bases are shared with TRBD2. Germline assignment: CDR1 MNHEY and CDR2 SMNVEV (reference sequence). With V trimmed by 5 bases and J by 4 bases, 8 bases remained unmatched. The CDR3 contains 17 residues. CDR3 sequence reads: CASSKPAGLAGGETQYF. The CDR3 DNA sequence: TGTGCCAGCAGTAAACCCGCGGGACTAGCGGGAGGAGAGACCCAGTACTTC.

The chain has TRBV9 and TRBJ2-2, with 7 positions matching TRBD2. Germline V gene lookup returns CDR1 SGDLS and CDR2 YYNGEE. The CDR3 runs 16 residues. Germline trimming cut 0 bases from V and 4 bases from J; bases unmatched to any gene: 6. The CDR3 DNA is TGTGCCAGCAGCGTAGCGGGGAGGGCGGGCACCGGGGAGCTGTTTTTT. Its translation: CASSVAGRAGTGELFF.

This chain uses TRBV28 with TRBJ2-5; 8 bases fit TRBD2. CDR3 length: 14 amino acids. V dropped 6 bases and J dropped 4; count of bases not matched to a gene: 7. Germline V gives CDR1 MDHEN, CDR2 SYDVKM. CDR3 in amino acids: CASSSAGGGETQYF. The CDR3 DNA reads TGTGCCAGCAGCTCCGCCGGGGGGGGAGAGACCCAGTACTTC.

This clone was seen a few times. The chain recombines TRBV5-4 with TRBJ2-5; TRBD2 aligns across 7 bases. After removal of 4 bases from V and 1 base from J, the junction contained 4 bases not matched to a gene. From germline, CDR1 is SGHNT and CDR2 YYREEE (reference sequence). This CDR3 region has 14 residues. The CDR3 bases are TGTGCCAGCAGCCAGACTAGCCGCCAAGAGACCCAGTACTTC. Translating gives CASSQTSRQETQYF.

The gene calls are TRBV6-5 and TRBJ2-5, with TRBD1 identical over 8 bases. Germline V gene sequence: CDR1 MNHEY, CDR2 SVGAGI. The V and J ends lost 10 bases and 5 bases, in that order; junction bases with no gene match: 9. This CDR3 is 13 amino acids long. The CDR3 DNA reads TGTGCCACCACAGGGGGATTGTATGAGACCCAGTACTTC. Residues: CATTGGLYETQYF.

The chain recombines TRBV5-6 with TRBJ1-1; 7 bases line up with TRBD1. CDR3 length equals 12 residues. V shed 0 bases, J shed 11 bases, and the junction held 4 bases outside the gene matches. Per germline, CDR1 SGHDT and CDR2 YYEEEE. CDR3 in DNA: TGTGCCAGCAGCTTGGTACAGGGGAGCGCTTTCTTT. It yields the protein CASSLVQGSAFF.

The V and J genes are TRBV5-4 and TRBJ2-5; TRBD1 agrees at 9 bases. The germline gives CDR1 SGHNT, CDR2 YYREEE (reference sequence). The CDR3 covers 17 residues. The ends lost 4 bases at V and 0 bases at J; junction bases unmatched: 10. The CDR3 DNA is TGTGCCAGCAGCATAATGGACAGGGGCCAATACCAAGAGACCCAGTACTTC. This codes for CASSIMDRGQYQETQYF.

Details on this clone: This same CDR3 is encoded by further DNA sequences in the sample. The genes are TRBV2 and TRBJ1-2; TRBD1 is a possible D gene (5 bases). Germline lookup yields CDR1 SNHLY and CDR2 FYNNEI. V was shortened by 1 base and J by 4 bases, with 7 bases between the two germline ends. The CDR3 totals 13 residues. The CDR3 loop is CASSEGRVYGYTF. The CDR3 bases are TGTGCCAGCAGTGAAGGCAGGGTCTATGGCTACACCTTC. The full variable domain, completed using reference TRBV2 and TRBJ1-2, is EPEVTQTPSHQVTQMGQEVILRCVPISNHLYFYWYRQILGQKVEFLVSFYNNEISEKSEIFDDQFSVERPDGSNFTLKIRSTKLEDSAMYFCASSEGRVYGYTFGSGTRLTVV.

The genes are TRBV10-1 and TRBJ2-3, with 9 bases fitting TRBD2. V gave up 3 bases and J gave up 7 bases; unmatched junction bases: 2. Germline V gene lookup returns CDR1 WNHNN and CDR2 SYGVQD (reference sequence). This CDR3 has 13 residues. CDR3 nucleotides: TGCGCCAGCAGTGAAGCTAGCGGGAATACGCAGTATTTT. It is translated as CASSEASGNTQYF.

The chain joins TRBV27 to TRBJ2-3; TRBD2 matches at 8 bases. This CDR3 spans 17 amino acids. Germline V gene sequence: CDR1 MNHEY, CDR2 SMNVEV (reference sequence). V lost 3 bases and J lost 0; bases outside the gene matches: 8. The chain's CDR3 is CASSFERERDSTDTQYF. The CDR3 coding sequence is TGTGCCAGCAGTTTCGAGCGGGAGAGGGACAGCACAGATACGCAGTATTTT.

This CDR3 is CASSVLAGGGETQYF. In DNA form, the CDR3 reads TGTGCCAGCAGTGTATTAGCGGGCGGTGGGGAGACCCAGTACTTC. The rearrangement links TRBV2 to TRBJ2-5; 7 bases fit TRBD2. The J segment lost 5 bases and the V segment lost 4 bases, leaving 10 bases of the junction unmatched. The CDR3 length is 15 residues. Per the germline V gene, CDR1 is SNHLY and CDR2 is FYNNEI.

The chain carries TRBV7-9 and TRBJ2-7; TRBD2 matches at 10 bases. Trimming at V came to 5 bases and at J to 5 bases, leaving 9 bases not matched to a gene. This CDR3 spans 15 amino acids. Germline V gene sequence: CDR1 SEHNR, CDR2 FQNEAQ (reference sequence). CDR3 nucleotides: TGTGCCAGCAGCGCCCCGGGACTAGCGATGAACGAGCAGTACTTC. The encoded protein is CASSAPGLAMNEQYF.

This chain uses TRBV7-3 with TRBJ2-2; a weak D match, TRBD2 (6 bases). V lost 3 bases to trimming and J lost 4 bases, with 15 bases between them. The CDR3 covers 16 residues. The germline CDR1 and CDR2 sequences are SGHTA and FQGTGA. The CDR3 nucleotides are TGTGCCAGCAGCTTTGGGGCTAGCGCCTTCACCGGGGAGCTGTTTTTT. As protein: CASSFGASAFTGELFF.

This chain connects TRBV7-9 to TRBJ2-7; a possible D gene is TRBD1 (6 bases). Trimming stripped 5 bases from V and 6 bases from J, with 11 bases between. Germline V gene data show CDR1 as SEHNR and CDR2 as FQNEAQ (reference sequence). The CDR3 covers 12 residues. The CDR3 spells CASSTGLGEQYF. DNA for the CDR3: TGTGCCAGCAGCACAGGGCTCGGCGAGCAGTACTTC. The full variable domain, completed using reference TRBV7-9 and TRBJ2-7, is DTGVSQNPRHKITKRGQNVTFRCDPISEHNRLYWYRQTLGQGPEFLTYFQNEAQLEKSRLLSDRFSAERPKGSFSTLEIQRTEQGDSAMYLCASSTGLGEQYFGPGTRLTVT.

The table lists this clone with a count of one. This chain links TRBV28 with TRBJ1-1; the D gene is possibly TRBD1 (5 bases). This CDR3 has 14 residues. The germline gives CDR1 MDHEN, CDR2 SYDVKM. V lost 7 bases and J 2 bases, leaving 14 bases between the germline ends. The DNA of the CDR3 is TGTGCCAGCACCTCTGGAGGGGAAAACACTGAAGCTTTCTTT. Protein sequence: CASTSGGENTEAFF.

With respect to this clone: One junction end disagrees with the germline gene, perhaps due to a read error. The rearrangement links TRBV7-9 to TRBJ1-5, with a possible D match to TRBD1 (6 bases). In germline, CDR1 is SEHNR, CDR2 FQNEAQ (reference sequence). The CDR3 is 13 residues long. The CDR3 coding sequence is TGTTCCAGCAGCTTAGGGGGAGGGCAGCCCCAGCATTTT. Translated, it gives CSSSLGGGQPQHF.

This rearrangement joins TRBV30 to TRBJ1-4; D not resolved. This CDR3 is 16 amino acids long. CDR1 and CDR2 from the germline V gene are GTSNPN and SVGIG (reference sequence). V lost 0 bases and J lost 14, with 25 bases in between. The CDR3 here is CAWSVQFSGIGPLLFF. The CDR3 DNA is TGTGCCTGGAGTGTACAGTTCTCGGGGATAGGCCCTCTTCTGTTTTTT.